Listed here is a single TCR beta chain. Its target is unknown. This CDR3 is built from 15 residues. Trimming removed 2 bases from V and 5 bases from J; junction bases left unmatched: 7. CDR1 and CDR2 (germline): SNHLY, FYNNEI. The record originates from a study of a mutant IDH1 vaccine in newly diagnosed glioma. Study as a whole: The start of vaccination came 4-6 weeks after radiotherapy alone, or with temozolomide cycles. Patients got radiotherapy, temozolomide, or both beforehand, and most got both. Week 47 marked visit V13, whereas week 35 marked visit V12.

Sample time point: week 47, end of study. Every vaccination contained 300 ug of the mutant IDH1 20-mer peptide and was paired with topical imiquimod. Assay: immunoSEQ multiplex PCR; the TCRdb copy retains only in-frame clones and omits some. This sample has some 50,000 clones; 65% occur once, and the top ten carry 4.5% to 5.5%. The J gene is TRBJ2-5, the V gene TRBV2; TRBD2 matches at 8 bases. The sample consisted of peripheral blood mononuclear cells (PBMCs), taken from a glioma patient whose treatment included an IDH1 peptide vaccine. The receptor was isolated from a man aged 40-49 years with glioma. Some clones in this sample may be carry-over from other donors' samples. The CDR3 spells CASSELGRGAETQYF. In nucleotides, the CDR3 is TGTGCCAGCAGTGAACTGGGGCGGGGGGCTGAGACCCAGTACTTC. The full variable domain, in which reference TRBV2 and TRBJ2-5 provide the parts outside the CDR3, is EPEVTQTPSHQVTQMGQEVILRCVPISNHLYFYWYRQILGQKVEFLVSFYNNEISEKSEIFDDQFSVERPDGSNFTLKIRSTKLEDSAMYFCASSELGRGAETQYFGPGTRLLVL.